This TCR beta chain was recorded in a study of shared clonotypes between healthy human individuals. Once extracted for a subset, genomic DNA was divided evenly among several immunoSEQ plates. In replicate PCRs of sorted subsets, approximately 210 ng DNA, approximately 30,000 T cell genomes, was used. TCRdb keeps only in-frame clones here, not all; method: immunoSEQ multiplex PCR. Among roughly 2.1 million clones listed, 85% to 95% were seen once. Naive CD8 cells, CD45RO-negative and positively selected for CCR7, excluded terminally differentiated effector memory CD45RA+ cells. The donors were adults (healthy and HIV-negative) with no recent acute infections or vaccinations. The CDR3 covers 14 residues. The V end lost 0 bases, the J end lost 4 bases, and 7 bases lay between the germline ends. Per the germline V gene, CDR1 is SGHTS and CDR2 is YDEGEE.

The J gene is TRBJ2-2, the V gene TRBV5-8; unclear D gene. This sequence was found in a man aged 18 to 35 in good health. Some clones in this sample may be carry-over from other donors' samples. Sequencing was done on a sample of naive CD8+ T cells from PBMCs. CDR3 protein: CASSLEAGTGELFF. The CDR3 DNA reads TGTGCCAGCAGCTTGGAGGCAGGCACCGGGGAGCTGTTTTTT.